The 14 T cell receptor beta chains reported below all come from one sample, sequenced in a study of T cells in tumors after PD-1 blockade. Assay: immunoSEQ multiplex PCR; the TCRdb copy retains only in-frame clones and omits some. Among 14,000 or so clones listed, roughly two thirds were seen once. The sequenced sample was tumor tissue, obtained after anti-PD-1 treatment. The source is a human donor with cutaneous squamous cell carcinoma.

In this sample, this clone turned up a few times. This chain's CDR3 is CASSTGTSGGAGTGELFF. For the CDR3, the DNA is TGCGCCAGCAGCACCGGGACTAGCGGGGGGGCCGGCACCGGGGAGCTGTTTTTT. The chain has TRBV5-1 and TRBJ2-2, with 16 bases matching TRBD2. Trimming at V came to 4 bases and at J to 4 bases, leaving 7 bases not matched to a gene. Looked up from germline, CDR1 is SGHRS and CDR2 is YFSETQ. The CDR3 covers 18 residues. The variable domain in full, completed from reference TRBV5-1 and TRBJ2-2, reads KAGVTQTPRYLIKTRGQQVTLSCSPISGHRSVSWYQQTPGQGLQFLFEYFSETQRNKGNFPGRFSGRQFSNSRSEMNVSTLELGDSALYLCASSTGTSGGAGTGELFFGEGSRLTVL.

The V call is TRBV5-1, the J call TRBJ2-5, with 10 bases identical to TRBD1. The CDR3 covers 13 residues. The ends lost 4 bases at V and 7 bases at J; junction bases unmatched: 4. CDR1 is SGHRS, CDR2 YFSETQ, per germline. The CDR3 loop is CASSEDRGVTQYF. The CDR3 coding sequence is TGCGCCAGCAGCGAGGACAGGGGGGTGACCCAGTACTTC.

In DNA, the CDR3 is TGTGCCAGCAGCGCAACGGGACAGGGATCTGGGGCCAACGTCCTGACTTTC. Translating gives CASSATGQGSGANVLTF. J is TRBJ2-6 and V is TRBV7-3, with 9 bases identical to TRBD1. This CDR3 is built from 17 residues. The germline V gene encodes CDR1 SGHTA and CDR2 FQGTGA. J gave up 1 base and V 5 bases, and 6 bases lay outside the gene matches.

The chain recombines TRBV5-1 with TRBJ2-5; 13 bases are a match to TRBD2. The CDR3 is 15 residues long. With 4 bases clipped from V and 7 bases from J, the junction kept 7 bases outside the gene matches. Germline V gene sequence: CDR1 SGHRS, CDR2 YFSETQ. CDR3 coding DNA: TGCGCCAGCAGCAGAGGGACTAGCGGGGTGGGGACCCAGTACTTC. Translating it yields CASSRGTSGVGTQYF.

The chain carries TRBV5-6 and TRBJ1-6; 8 bases are a match to TRBD1. Germline V gene lookup returns CDR1 SGHDT and CDR2 YYEEEE. V was pared by 4 bases and J by 7 bases, with 7 bases of the junction left unmatched. The CDR3 totals 15 residues. The CDR3 protein is CASSPGQGENSPLHF. The CDR3 region has the DNA TGTGCCAGCAGCCCCGGACAGGGCGAAAATTCACCCCTCCACTTT.

V is TRBV3-1 (or the pseudogene TRBV3-2) and J is TRBJ2-1; no clear D. Trimming took off 4 bases at V and 3 bases at J, with 10 bases between the two ends. This CDR3 has 14 amino acids. Looked up from germline, CDR1 is LGHDT and CDR2 is YNNKEL (reference sequence). CDR3 sequence: CASSPRTGYNEQFF. CDR3 in DNA: TGTGCCAGCAGCCCGCGGACGGGCTACAATGAGCAGTTCTTC.

There are a few counts of this clone. The chain uses TRBV2 and TRBJ2-1; D is unclear. The V end was cut by 5 bases, the J end by 1 base, with 15 bases between. This CDR3 has 16 amino acids. Germline V gene sequence: CDR1 SNHLY, CDR2 FYNNEI. CDR3 in amino acids: CASSHRLDGSYNEQFF. CDR3 nucleotide sequence: TGTGCCAGCAGTCACCGCTTAGATGGTTCCTACAATGAGCAGTTCTTC.

The V call is TRBV5-4, the J call TRBJ2-1, with D possibly TRBD2 on 5 matching bases. Germline values: CDR1 SGHNT, CDR2 YYREEE (reference sequence). The CDR3 contains 14 residues. V was cut by 2 bases and J by 4 bases, with 10 bases left in between. DNA of the CDR3: TGTGCCAGCAGCTTTCGGGAAGGATACAATGAGCAGTTCTTC. Its protein is CASSFREGYNEQFF. The variable domain in full, completed from reference TRBV5-4 and TRBJ2-1, reads ETGVTQSPTHLIKTRGQQVTLRCSSQSGHNTVSWYQQALGQGPQFIFQYYREEENGRGNFPPRFSGLQFPNYSSELNVNALELDDSALYLCASSFREGYNEQFFGPGTRLTVL.

The chain is built from TRBV21-1 and TRBJ1-1. TRBV21-1 is annotated as a pseudogene. This CDR3 has 13 residues. The CDR3: CASSPHRGRGTFF. In DNA form, the CDR3 reads TGTGCCAGCAGCCCTCATCGGGGGCGAGGAACTTTCTTT.

The chain has TRBV9 and TRBJ2-3; a weak D match, TRBD2 (5 bases). This CDR3 spans 14 amino acids. Between the trimmed V and J ends, which lost 3 bases and 3 bases, there was a span of 11 bases. Germline CDR1 is SGDLS and CDR2 is YYNGEE. CDR3 bases: TGTGCCAGCAGCGACCGGGGAAGGACAGATACGCAGTATTTT. This codes for CASSDRGRTDTQYF.

The chain has TRBV7-2 and TRBJ1-1; 7 positions agree with TRBD1. Germline lookup yields CDR1 SGHTA and CDR2 FQGNSA. Germline trimming cut 8 bases from V and 3 bases from J; bases unmatched to any gene: 15. CDR3 size: 16 residues. The CDR3 sequence is CASLLLPGQTYTEAFF. Written as DNA, the CDR3 is TGTGCCAGCCTATTACTACCGGGACAGACCTACACTGAAGCTTTCTTT. Together with reference TRBV7-2 and TRBJ1-1, the CDR3 gives the full variable domain: GAGVSQSPSNKVTEKGKDVELRCDPISGHTALYWYRQSLGQGLEFLIYFQGNSAPDKSGLPSDRFSAERTGGSVSTLTIQRTQQEDSAVYLCASLLLPGQTYTEAFFGQGTRLTVV.

The rearrangement uses TRBV19 and TRBJ1-2, with D tentatively TRBD1 (5 bases). Germline V gives CDR1 LNHDA, CDR2 SQIVND (reference sequence). This CDR3 region has 16 residues. Trimming stripped 4 bases from V and 4 bases from J, with 19 bases between. CDR3 sequence (DNA): TGTGCCAGTAGTACAACGCACAACGGGGGAGGCTATGGCTACACCTTC. Its translation is CASSTTHNGGGYGYTF.

A few counts support this clone. The chain links TRBV2 to TRBJ2-2; TRBD2 might be the D (6 bases). This CDR3 spans 15 amino acids. The V end lost 7 bases, the J end lost 0 bases, and 12 bases lay between the germline ends. Germline V lookup: CDR1 SNHLY, CDR2 FYNNEI. CDR3 sequence: CASTRDFSNTGELFF. The CDR3 nucleotides read TGTGCCAGCACCCGGGACTTCTCGAACACCGGGGAGCTGTTTTTT.

The chain recombines TRBV20-1 with TRBJ2-2; no clear D. Germline values: CDR1 DFQATT, CDR2 SNEGSKA (reference sequence). This CDR3 is 12 amino acids long. V lost 3 bases and J lost 5, with 7 bases in between. The CDR3 spells CSASSQTGELFF. The CDR3 DNA follows: TGCAGTGCTAGTAGCCAGACCGGGGAGCTGTTTTTT.